Following are 24 T cell receptor beta chains from one sample sequenced in a study of T cell responses to AZD1222 COVID-19 vaccine. Libraries were prepared by immunoSEQ multiplex PCR; TCRdb keeps only in-frame clonotypes and omits some of them. The sample lists more than 140,000 clones, around 90% occurring once. Sample: peripheral blood, taken on day 0 of AZD1222 vaccination. Every receptor here comes from an adult in good health.

This chain joins TRBV6-5 and TRBJ1-5; D unclear. CDR1 and CDR2 (germline): MNHEY, SVGAGI. CDR3 length equals 14 residues. Trimming took 7 bases from V and 4 from J, leaving 14 bases between them. CDR3 DNA: TGTGCCAGCAAGAAAAGGGCGGGAAATCAGCCCCAGCATTTT. Its protein product is CASKKRAGNQPQHF.

V usage is TRBV28 and J usage is TRBJ2-4; no clear D. The germline V and J ends were trimmed by 4 bases and 0 bases, with 4 bases remaining between them. The CDR3 contains 13 residues. Germline assignment: CDR1 MDHEN and CDR2 SYDVKM. Here the CDR3 reads CASSSLAKNIQYF. The CDR3 region has the DNA TGTGCCAGCAGTTCCCTAGCCAAAAACATTCAGTACTTC.

The chain uses TRBV25-1 and TRBJ2-1; 7 bases agree with TRBD1. Germline loops: CDR1 MGHDK, CDR2 SYGVNS. The CDR3 spans 16 residues. Trimming took 3 bases from V and 2 from J; bases not matched to a gene: 7. This chain's CDR3 is CASSDPGQDPYNEQFF. Here the CDR3 DNA reads TGTGCCAGCAGTGACCCAGGACAGGATCCCTACAATGAGCAGTTCTTC.

The genes are TRBV6-2 or TRBV6-3 and TRBJ1-1; D gene ambiguous. The CDR3 has 12 residues. Germline CDR1 reads MNHEY; CDR2 reads SVGEGT. Trimming shortened V by 2 bases and J by 11 bases, and 12 bases separated the two germline ends. The CDR3 DNA is TGTGCCAGCAGTTACGAGGCCTCGGGCGCTTTCTTT. As protein: CASSYEASGAFF.

This rearrangement joins TRBV28 to TRBJ2-7; TRBD2 aligns across 16 bases. Losses at the gene ends were 2 bases for V and 9 bases for J; bases not matched to a gene: 16. The length of the CDR3 is 19 residues. Germline V gene data show CDR1 as MDHEN and CDR2 as SYDVKM. Written as DNA, the CDR3 is TGTGCCAGCAGTTTAGGCCAGGGACTAGCGGGAGGGGCTTCCTTTGGGCAGTACTTC. Translation gives CASSLGQGLAGGASFGQYF.

The rearrangement links TRBV29-1 to TRBJ2-3; 9 bases match TRBD1. Losses at the gene ends were 7 bases for V and 0 bases for J; bases not matched to a gene: 17. CDR1 is SQVTM and CDR2 is ANQGSEA in the germline V gene. The CDR3 contains 18 residues. The CDR3, as DNA: TGCAGCGCCGGAAGTGCCCCGGGACAGGGAGGGAGCACAGATACGCAGTATTTT. Translating it yields CSAGSAPGQGGSTDTQYF.

The chain is built from TRBV28 and TRBJ1-1; D is undetermined. Looked up from germline, CDR1 is MDHEN and CDR2 is SYDVKM. The germline V and J ends were trimmed by 1 base and 5 bases, with 8 bases remaining between them. This CDR3 region has 13 residues. The CDR3 nucleotides read TGTGCCAGCAGTTTATTGGGTCGGACTGAAGCTTTCTTT. This sequence encodes CASSLLGRTEAFF.

This clone was seen just once. The chain recombines TRBV2 with TRBJ2-5; weak D call: TRBD1 (5 bases). Trimming took off 5 bases at V and 4 bases at J, with 17 bases between the two ends. This CDR3 spans 15 amino acids. Germline-derived CDR1 and CDR2 are SNHLY and FYNNEI. DNA of the CDR3: TGTGCCAGCAGTCGTGCAGGGTGGCCGGCAGAGACCCAGTACTTC. As protein: CASSRAGWPAETQYF. The full variable domain, its missing parts supplied by reference TRBV2 and TRBJ2-5, is EPEVTQTPSHQVTQMGQEVILRCVPISNHLYFYWYRQILGQKVEFLVSFYNNEISEKSEIFDDQFSVERPDGSNFTLKIRSTKLEDSAMYFCASSRAGWPAETQYFGPGTRLLVL.

The count of this clone is one. This chain links TRBV27 with TRBJ1-3, with D possibly being TRBD1 (6 bases). The V gene's germline CDR1 is MNHEY and CDR2 SMNVEV (reference sequence). The CDR3 has 14 residues. Trimming cost V 6 bases and J 2 bases, with 11 bases left between them. The CDR3 reads CASRADRTGNTIYF. The DNA for the CDR3 is TGTGCCAGCAGGGCGGACAGAACTGGAAACACCATATATTTT.

The V and J genes are TRBV9 and TRBJ2-1; possible D gene TRBD2, 6 bases. Germline assignment: CDR1 SGDLS and CDR2 YYNGEE. The CDR3 totals 16 residues. Trimming pared 7 bases from V and 2 bases from J, leaving 19 bases between. The CDR3 region is CASGSPLAQPYNEQFF. CDR3 in DNA: TGTGCCAGCGGATCCCCCCTAGCGCAACCCTACAATGAGCAGTTCTTC.

The chain uses TRBV9 and TRBJ2-1; 9 bases align to TRBD2. Germline lookup yields CDR1 SGDLS and CDR2 YYNGEE. Trimming took 4 bases from V and 1 from J; bases not matched to a gene: 9. The CDR3 extends over 17 amino acids. The CDR3 is CASSPLAGPLSYNEQFF. The CDR3 DNA sequence: TGTGCCAGCAGCCCCCTAGCGGGACCTCTTTCCTACAATGAGCAGTTCTTC.

CDR3 amino acids: CASSLEAGENGYTF. CDR3 bases: TGTGCCAGCAGCTTAGAGGCAGGGGAGAATGGCTACACCTTC. V usage is TRBV7-4 and J usage is TRBJ1-2, with D maybe TRBD1 (6 bases). CDR3 length equals 14 residues. The V end was cut by 1 base, the J end by 6 bases, with 12 bases between. Germline V gives CDR1 SGHVT, CDR2 SQSDAQ.

This sequence joins TRBV30 and TRBJ1-3, with 7 nucleotides matching TRBD1. Per germline, CDR1 GTSNPN and CDR2 SVGIG (reference sequence). The V and J ends lost 3 bases and 2 bases, in that order; junction bases with no gene match: 7. There are 15 residues in the CDR3. The CDR3 DNA reads TGTGCCTGGAGAGCACCCGGGACAGCTGGAAACACCATATATTTT. This encodes CAWRAPGTAGNTIYF.

The rearrangement links TRBV6-6 to TRBJ2-3, with 12 bases aligning to TRBD2. Germline V gives CDR1 MNHNY, CDR2 SVGAGI (reference sequence). The CDR3 has 17 amino acids. Trimming took 5 bases from V and 0 from J; bases not matched to a gene: 6. The CDR3 protein is CASSLRGTSGSTDTQYF. Written as DNA, the CDR3 is TGTGCCAGCAGTCTCCGAGGGACTAGCGGGAGCACAGATACGCAGTATTTT.

The chain joins TRBV12-3 or TRBV12-4 to TRBJ1-6; D gene uncertain. V shed 5 bases and J shed 9 bases, with 11 bases lying between them. The CDR3 runs to 13 residues. CDR3 DNA sequence: TGTGCCAGCAGTCTCCGAAGTCGTTCACCCCTCCACTTT. It specifies CASSLRSRSPLHF.

J is TRBJ1-1 and V is TRBV5-8; no clear D. Trimming took off 4 bases at V and 1 base at J, with 11 bases between the two ends. CDR3 length equals 14 residues. The germline V gene has CDR1 SGHTS and CDR2 YDEGEE. CDR3 in DNA: TGTGCCAGCAGCCCCCTGGTGGAGAACACTGAAGCTTTCTTT. The encoded protein is CASSPLVENTEAFF. Complete variable domain (other parts from reference TRBV5-8 and TRBJ1-1): EAGVTQSPTHLIKTRGQQATLRCSPISGHTSVYWYQQALGLGLQFLLWYDEGEERNRGNFPPRFSGRQFPNYSSELNVNALELEDSALYLCASSPLVENTEAFFGQGTRLTVV.

This chain links TRBV4-1 with TRBJ2-7; 8 bases line up with TRBD1. This CDR3 region has 14 residues. V dropped 3 bases and J dropped 3; count of bases not matched to a gene: 4. In germline, CDR1 is MGHRA, CDR2 YSYEKL. CDR3: CASSHVGQDYEQYF. The CDR3 DNA reads TGCGCCAGCAGCCACGTGGGACAGGACTACGAGCAGTACTTC.

The V gene is TRBV7-9, the J gene TRBJ1-2, with D unresolved. Germline CDR1 is SEHNR and CDR2 is FQNEAQ (reference sequence). V lost 4 bases, J lost 5 bases, and 8 bases lay in between. The CDR3 totals 12 residues. CDR3 coding DNA: TGTGCCAGCAGCTACGAACTGTATGGCTACACCTTC. Translated: CASSYELYGYTF.

The chain has TRBV21-1 and TRBJ1-5; the DNA was not compared with TRBD1, the D call given in the table. TRBV21-1 is described as a pseudogene. The CDR3 runs 16 residues. This CDR3 reads CASSNRNPYSNQPQHF. CDR3 coding DNA: TGTGCCAGCAGCAACAGGAACCCTTATAGCAATCAGCCCCAGCATTTT.

This clone was observed once. This chain joins TRBV6-2 or TRBV6-3 and TRBJ2-7; a weak D match, TRBD2 (5 bases). The germline V gene encodes CDR1 MNHEY and CDR2 SVGEGT. This CDR3 has 14 residues. V lost 3 bases, J lost 2 bases, and 11 bases lay in between. The CDR3 loop reads CASSYQTGAYEQYF. The DNA for the CDR3 is TGTGCCAGCAGTTATCAAACCGGGGCCTACGAGCAGTACTTC.

The genes are TRBV5-1 and TRBJ2-3; 9 nucleotides align to TRBD1. CDR1 is SGHRS and CDR2 is YFSETQ in the germline V gene. Trimming took 6 bases from V and 4 from J; bases not matched to a gene: 9. This CDR3 is 15 amino acids long. In DNA form, the CDR3 reads TGCGCCAGCACCTTCAAACAGGGGGCGGCAGATACGCAGTATTTT. Translated: CASTFKQGAADTQYF.

The chain employs TRBV6-2 or TRBV6-3 and TRBJ2-1; 12 nucleotides agree with TRBD2. The CDR3 runs to 17 residues. V lost 4 bases to trimming and J lost 3 bases; unmatched junction nucleotides: 7. From germline, CDR1 is MNHEY and CDR2 SVGEGT. CDR3 DNA sequence: TGTGCCAGCAGTTTAAACCCTAGCGGGAGGGTCTACAATGAGCAGTTCTTC. Residues: CASSLNPSGRVYNEQFF.

This chain links TRBV7-2 with TRBJ2-7; D assignment may be TRBD1 or TRBD2 (5 bases each). The CDR3 extends over 13 amino acids. Germline lookup yields CDR1 SGHTA and CDR2 FQGNSA. Trimming shortened V by 3 bases and J by 5 bases, and 11 bases separated the two germline ends. The CDR3 loop reads CASSFRVGDEQYF. The CDR3 DNA is TGTGCCAGCAGCTTCAGGGTCGGGGACGAGCAGTACTTC. Variable domain in full (rest from reference TRBV7-2 and TRBJ2-7): GAGVSQSPSNKVTEKGKDVELRCDPISGHTALYWYRQSLGQGLEFLIYFQGNSAPDKSGLPSDRFSAERTGGSVSTLTIQRTQQEDSAVYLCASSFRVGDEQYFGPGTRLTVT.

The rearrangement joins TRBV5-5 to TRBJ2-7; TRBD2 matches 10 bases. This CDR3 region has 15 residues. The junction had 5 bases not matched to a gene; V was cut back by 2 bases and J by 3 bases. Germline V gene lookup returns CDR1 SGHKS and CDR2 YYEKEE (reference sequence). The CDR3 region has the DNA TGTGCCAGCAGCTTTTTTTCTAGCGGGAGCTACGAGCAGTACTTC. Encoded protein: CASSFFSSGSYEQYF.